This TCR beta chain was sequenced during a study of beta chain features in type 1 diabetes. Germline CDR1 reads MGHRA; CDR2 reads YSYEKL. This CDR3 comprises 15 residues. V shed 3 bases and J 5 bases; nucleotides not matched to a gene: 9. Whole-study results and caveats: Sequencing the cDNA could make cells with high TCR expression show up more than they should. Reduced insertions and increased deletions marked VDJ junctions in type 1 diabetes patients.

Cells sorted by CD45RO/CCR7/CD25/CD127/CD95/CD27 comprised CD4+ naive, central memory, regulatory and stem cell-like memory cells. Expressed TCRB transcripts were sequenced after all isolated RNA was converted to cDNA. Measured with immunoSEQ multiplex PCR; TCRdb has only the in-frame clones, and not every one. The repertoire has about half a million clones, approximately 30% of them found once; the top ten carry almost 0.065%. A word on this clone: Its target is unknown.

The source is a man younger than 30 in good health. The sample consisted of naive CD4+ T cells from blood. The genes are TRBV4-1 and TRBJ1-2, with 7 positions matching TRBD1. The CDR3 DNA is TGCGCCAGCAGCCAGTTACAGGGGTCTCGTTATGGCTACACCTTC. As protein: CASSQLQGSRYGYTF.